This T cell receptor beta chain stems from a study of identical twins (dated by TCRdb to 2016 to 2018). In the study overall: TCR alpha and beta repertoires from monozygotic twins, unrelated adults of various ages and cord blood were deep-sequenced to test whether fetal clonotypes persist. Replicate twin experiments were performed at different times using different library preparation protocols to rule out contamination. General study outcomes and caveats: Excess twin sharing in beta out-of-frame sequences was weaker because fewer shared sequences lowered the signal-to-noise ratio. Abundant cord blood beta clonotypes had fewer insertions, young adult naive repertoires showed a similar but weaker trend, and memory repertoires showed no such trend. Because the same donors could not be followed over many years, the conclusions depended on cross-sectional statistical analysis. Zero-insertion analyses could be partly confounded by invariant T cells such as MAIT and iNKT, though diverse VJ usage argued against such confounding for most clonotypes. Compared with coincidental sharing between unrelated individuals, out-of-frame TCR alpha sequences shared between twins showed an excess of sequences with low generation probability. In monozygotic twins, out-of-frame TCR alpha sharing was systematically underestimated by recombination models, although the models agreed with sharing between unrelated individuals.

The method was 5' RACE. These reads were obtained on an Illumina HiSeq 2000. Template switching added a universal primer binding site, and the final cDNA carried a unique molecular identifier that allowed TCR cDNA molecules to be counted accurately. Specific primers in the conserved constant-segment region were used to synthesize first-strand cDNA for the TCR alpha and beta chains. To control for contamination, each cDNA library was double barcoded with a SMART-Mk sample barcode plus Illumina barcodes. Two successive PCR steps introduced TruSeq adapter sequences along with Illumina sample barcodes. TCR alpha and beta cDNA libraries were sequenced on the Illumina HiSeq platform with custom primers. Processing in the source paper ran as follows. Unique molecular identifiers were extracted from raw reads with MiGEC, and CDR3 positions were determined with MiXCR. Recombination models were inferred per individual with the repgenHMM and IGoR tools using an EM algorithm. The tcR package in R was used for shared clonotype analysis, with sharing normalized by the product of cloneset sizes. To study raw recombination free of thymic and clonal selection effects, out-of-frame nonproductive sequences were analyzed. TCRdb trimmed public reads at Q25 via fastp, called clones via MiXCR and kept in-frame beta chains. Rows matching on CDR3 protein sequence are summarized as one entry with the most common DNA and genes. These V and J calls originate from TCRdb's pipeline instead of the authors' own analysis. This sample holds around 530,000 distinct CDR3 sequences; around 15% were observed only once. The ten biggest clones cover nearly 0.45% of the sample.

The CDR3 starts with the cysteine, ends with the phenylalanine, and has 13 residues. This entry keeps only the CDR3 DNA: 39 bases, framed from base 1. Taken from the germline V gene, the CDR1 and CDR2 loops are ENHRY and SYGVKD. V loses 6 bases, J loses 5 bases, and the germline ends lie 13 bases apart. This clonotype occurred a few times. Its antigen has not been determined. Qualities for individual bases were not recorded, and no much larger clone is one base off. Every donor was a healthy Caucasian. Three pairs of female monozygotic twins, all aged roughly 18 to 29 years, made up the twin cohort. CD4+ and CD8+ T cell populations were isolated with positive isolation kits from Invitrogen. The same data also went into a second study, on yellow fever vaccine responses in identical twins. In that second paper, the authors write: The authors reported that the T cell response to vaccination in identical twins appeared partly convergent and partly personalized. In identical twins, the study followed T cell clones that responded to the vaccine with precision.

This chain joins TRBV10-3 to TRBJ1-1; TRBD1 is perhaps the D gene, given 6 matching bases. The source of this sequence is a woman between 18 and 29 years old in good health. The sample taken for sequencing was CD4+ T cells sorted from blood. The nucleotides read TGTGCCATCAGAGTACTACAGGGTACTGAAGCTTTCTTT. This encodes CAIRVLQGTEAFF.